The sequence of this TCR beta chain was determined in a study of identical twins. Germline V gene lookup returns CDR1 MNHNS and CDR2 SASEGT. Trimming shortened V by 7 bases and J by 3 bases, and 18 bases separated the two germline ends. The CDR3 loop spans 16 amino acids. Donors uniformly comprised healthy Caucasians. TCRdb re-derived calls from the 5' RACE reads in MiXCR, one entry per CDR3 protein. The sample consists of 250,000 or so distinct CDR3 sequences, around 7.6% of them appearing once. Study results and limitations: Weaker excess twin sharing was seen among beta out-of-frame sequences. Cross-sectional statistics underpinned the conclusions; the same donors were not followed. For zero-insertion analyses, partial confounding could come from invariant MAIT and iNKT cells.

Worth noting for this clonotype: Its antigen is unknown.

This same sample was also taken into another study, of yellow fever vaccine responses in identical twins.

What was sequenced was CD8+ T cells sorted from blood. This sequence joins TRBV6-1 and TRBJ2-2; D is perhaps TRBD1 (6 bases). The TCR was taken from a woman between 18 and 30 years old in good health. CDR3 sequence: CASTYRWTDDTGELFF. The CDR3 DNA is TGTGCCAGCACCTACCGCTGGACAGACGACACCGGGGAGCTGTTTTTT.